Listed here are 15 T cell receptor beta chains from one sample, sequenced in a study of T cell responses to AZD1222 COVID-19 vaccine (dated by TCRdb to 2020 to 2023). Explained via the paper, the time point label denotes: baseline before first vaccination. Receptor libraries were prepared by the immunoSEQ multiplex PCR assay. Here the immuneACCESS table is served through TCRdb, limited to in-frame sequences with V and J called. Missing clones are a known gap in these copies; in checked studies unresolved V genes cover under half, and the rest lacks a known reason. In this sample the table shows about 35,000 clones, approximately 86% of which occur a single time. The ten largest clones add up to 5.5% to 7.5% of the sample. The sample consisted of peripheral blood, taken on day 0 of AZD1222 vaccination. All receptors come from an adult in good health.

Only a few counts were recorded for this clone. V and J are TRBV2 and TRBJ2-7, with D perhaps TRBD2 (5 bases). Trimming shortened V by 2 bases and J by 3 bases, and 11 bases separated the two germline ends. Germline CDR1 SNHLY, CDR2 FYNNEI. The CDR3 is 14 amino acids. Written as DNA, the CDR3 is TGTGCCAGCAGTGAAAAAGGCCGGGGCTACGAGCAGTACTTC. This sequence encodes CASSEKGRGYEQYF.

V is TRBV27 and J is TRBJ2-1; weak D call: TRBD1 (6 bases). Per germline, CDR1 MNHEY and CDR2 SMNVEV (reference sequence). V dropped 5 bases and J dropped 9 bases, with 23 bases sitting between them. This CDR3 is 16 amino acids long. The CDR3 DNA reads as TGTGCCAGCAGTCCCCGGATGACAGGAGTTTGGGGTGAGCAGTTCTTC. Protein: CASSPRMTGVWGEQFF.

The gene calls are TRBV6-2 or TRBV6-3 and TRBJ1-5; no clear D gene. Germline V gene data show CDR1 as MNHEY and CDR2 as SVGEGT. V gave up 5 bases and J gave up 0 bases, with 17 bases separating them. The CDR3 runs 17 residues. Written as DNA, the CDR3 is TGTGCCAGCAGTCCCCCGGTGGGGTCTTATAGCAATCAGCCCCAGCATTTT. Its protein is CASSPPVGSYSNQPQHF.

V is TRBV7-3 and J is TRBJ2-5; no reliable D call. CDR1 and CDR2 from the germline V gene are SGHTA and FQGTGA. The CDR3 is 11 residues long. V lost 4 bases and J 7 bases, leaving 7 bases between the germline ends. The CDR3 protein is CASSSPGTQYF. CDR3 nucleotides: TGTGCCAGCAGCTCTCCTGGGACCCAGTACTTC.

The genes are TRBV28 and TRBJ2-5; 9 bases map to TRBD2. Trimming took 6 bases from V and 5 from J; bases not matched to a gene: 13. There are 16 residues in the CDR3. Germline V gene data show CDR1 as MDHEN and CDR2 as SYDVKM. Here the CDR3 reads CASRTKRGATRETQYF. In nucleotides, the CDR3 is TGTGCCAGCAGGACAAAGCGGGGGGCAACGAGGGAGACCCAGTACTTC.

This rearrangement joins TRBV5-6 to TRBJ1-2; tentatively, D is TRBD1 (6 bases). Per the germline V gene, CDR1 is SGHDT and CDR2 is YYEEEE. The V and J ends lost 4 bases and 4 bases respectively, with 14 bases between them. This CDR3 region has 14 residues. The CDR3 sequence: CASSTVQGTYGYTF. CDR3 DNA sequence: TGTGCCAGCAGCACCGTTCAGGGGACCTATGGCTACACCTTC.

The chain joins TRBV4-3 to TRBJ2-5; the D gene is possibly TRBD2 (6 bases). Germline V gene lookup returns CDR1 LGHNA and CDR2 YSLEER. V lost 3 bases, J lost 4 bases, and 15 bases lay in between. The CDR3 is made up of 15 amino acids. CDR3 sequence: CASSQGGGVAETQYF. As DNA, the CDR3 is TGCGCCAGCAGCCAGGGGGGAGGAGTAGCAGAGACCCAGTACTTC.

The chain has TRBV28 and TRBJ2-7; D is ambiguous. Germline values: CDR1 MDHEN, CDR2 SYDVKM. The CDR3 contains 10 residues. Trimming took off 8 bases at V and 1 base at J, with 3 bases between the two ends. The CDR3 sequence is CASGSYEQYF. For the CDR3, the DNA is TGTGCCAGCGGGTCCTACGAGCAGTACTTC.

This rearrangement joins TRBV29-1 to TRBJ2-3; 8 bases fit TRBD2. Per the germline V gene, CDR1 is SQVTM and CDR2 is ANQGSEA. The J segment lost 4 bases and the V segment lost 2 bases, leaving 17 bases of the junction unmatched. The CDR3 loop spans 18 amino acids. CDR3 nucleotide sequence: TGCAGCGTTGAACCTGGAGGTTTTAGCGGGGAATCCCCAGATACGCAGTATTTT. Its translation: CSVEPGGFSGESPDTQYF.

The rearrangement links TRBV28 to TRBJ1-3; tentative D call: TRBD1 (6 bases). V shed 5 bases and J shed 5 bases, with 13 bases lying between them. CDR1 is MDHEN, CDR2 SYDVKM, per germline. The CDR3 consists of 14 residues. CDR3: CASSVEDSRNTIYF. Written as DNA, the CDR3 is TGTGCCAGCAGTGTCGAGGACAGTAGAAACACCATATATTTT.

CDR3 amino acids: CAIRASGTGDSPLHF. DNA for the CDR3: TGTGCCATCAGAGCCTCCGGGACAGGGGATTCACCCCTCCACTTT. The genes are TRBV10-3 and TRBJ1-6, with TRBD1 matching over 10 bases. Germline values: CDR1 ENHRY, CDR2 SYGVKD. V shed 6 bases and J 8 bases; nucleotides not matched to a gene: 7. This CDR3 contains 15 residues.

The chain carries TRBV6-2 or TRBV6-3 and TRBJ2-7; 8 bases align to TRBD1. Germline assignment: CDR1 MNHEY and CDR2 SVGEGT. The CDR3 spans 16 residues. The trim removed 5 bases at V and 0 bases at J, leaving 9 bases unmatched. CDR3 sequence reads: CASSTPSRGLSYEQYF. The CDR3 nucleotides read TGTGCCAGCAGTACACCCTCCAGGGGGCTCTCCTACGAGCAGTACTTC.

The CDR3 sequence is CASRAGRGPGNTIYF. The CDR3 DNA reads TGTGCCAGTCGGGCGGGCAGGGGGCCCGGAAACACCATATATTTT. The V call is TRBV28, the J call TRBJ1-3; 8 nucleotides agree with TRBD1. J gave up 4 bases and V 9 bases, and 11 bases lay outside the gene matches. Germline V gene lookup returns CDR1 MDHEN and CDR2 SYDVKM. The CDR3 runs 15 residues.

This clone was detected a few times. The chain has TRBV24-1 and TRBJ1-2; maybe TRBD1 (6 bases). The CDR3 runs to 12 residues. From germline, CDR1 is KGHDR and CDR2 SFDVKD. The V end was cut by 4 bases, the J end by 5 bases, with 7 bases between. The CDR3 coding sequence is TGTGCCACCAGTGACACAGGGTATGGCTACACCTTC. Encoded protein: CATSDTGYGYTF.

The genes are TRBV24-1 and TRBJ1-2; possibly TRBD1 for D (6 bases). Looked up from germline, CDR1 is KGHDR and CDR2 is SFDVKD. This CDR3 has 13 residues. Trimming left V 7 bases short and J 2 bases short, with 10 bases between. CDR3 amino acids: CATSRGGNYGYTF. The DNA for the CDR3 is TGTGCCACCAGCCGAGGGGGAAACTATGGCTACACCTTC.